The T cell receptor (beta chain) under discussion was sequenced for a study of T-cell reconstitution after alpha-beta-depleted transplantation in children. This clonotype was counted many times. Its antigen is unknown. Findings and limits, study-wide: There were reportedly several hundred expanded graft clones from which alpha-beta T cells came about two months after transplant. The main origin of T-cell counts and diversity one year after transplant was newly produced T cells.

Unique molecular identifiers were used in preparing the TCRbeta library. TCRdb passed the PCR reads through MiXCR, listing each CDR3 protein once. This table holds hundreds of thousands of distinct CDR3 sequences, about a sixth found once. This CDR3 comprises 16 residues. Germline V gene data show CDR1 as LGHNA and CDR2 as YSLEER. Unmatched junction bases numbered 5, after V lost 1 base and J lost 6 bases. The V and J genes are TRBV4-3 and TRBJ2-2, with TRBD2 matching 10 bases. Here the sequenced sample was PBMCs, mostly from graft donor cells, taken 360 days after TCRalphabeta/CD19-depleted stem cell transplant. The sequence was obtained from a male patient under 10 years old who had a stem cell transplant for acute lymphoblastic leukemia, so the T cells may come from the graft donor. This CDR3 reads CASSQGIAGGPGELFF. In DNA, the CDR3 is TGCGCCAGCAGCCAAGGGATAGCGGGAGGTCCCGGGGAGCTGTTTTTT.